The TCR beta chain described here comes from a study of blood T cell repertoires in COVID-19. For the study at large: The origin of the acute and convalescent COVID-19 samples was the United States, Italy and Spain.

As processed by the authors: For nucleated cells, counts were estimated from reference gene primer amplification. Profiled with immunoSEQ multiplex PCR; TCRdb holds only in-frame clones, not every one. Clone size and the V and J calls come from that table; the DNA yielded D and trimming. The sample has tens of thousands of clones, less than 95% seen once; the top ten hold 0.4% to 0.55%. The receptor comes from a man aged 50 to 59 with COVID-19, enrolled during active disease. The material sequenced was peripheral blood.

CDR3 amino acids: CASSLWGTDETQYF. The CDR3, as DNA: TGTGCCAGCAGCTTGTGGGGGACAGACGAGACCCAGTACTTC. V and J are TRBV5-4 and TRBJ2-5, with TRBD1 matching over 7 bases. There are 14 residues in the CDR3. Trimming removed 1 base from V and 5 bases from J; junction bases left unmatched: 5. CDR1 and CDR2 (germline): SGHNT, YYREEE (reference sequence).